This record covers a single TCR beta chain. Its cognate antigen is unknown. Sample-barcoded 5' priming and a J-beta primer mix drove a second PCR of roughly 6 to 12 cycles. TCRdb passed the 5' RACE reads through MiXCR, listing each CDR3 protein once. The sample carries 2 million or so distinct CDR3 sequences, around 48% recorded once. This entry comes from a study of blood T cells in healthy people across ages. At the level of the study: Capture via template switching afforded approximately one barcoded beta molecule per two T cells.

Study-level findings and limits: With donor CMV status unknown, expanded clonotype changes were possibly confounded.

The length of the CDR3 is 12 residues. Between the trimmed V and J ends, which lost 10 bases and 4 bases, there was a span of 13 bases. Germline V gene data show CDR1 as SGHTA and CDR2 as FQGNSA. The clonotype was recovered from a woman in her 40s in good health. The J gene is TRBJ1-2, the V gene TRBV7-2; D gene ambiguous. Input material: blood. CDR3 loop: CATAGFLYGYTF. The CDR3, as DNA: TGTGCCACCGCCGGGTTTCTCTATGGCTACACCTTC. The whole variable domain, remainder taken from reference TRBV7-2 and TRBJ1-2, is GAGVSQSPSNKVTEKGKDVELRCDPISGHTALYWYRQSLGQGLEFLIYFQGNSAPDKSGLPSDRFSAERTGGSVSTLTIQRTQQEDSAVYLCATAGFLYGYTFGSGTRLTVV.